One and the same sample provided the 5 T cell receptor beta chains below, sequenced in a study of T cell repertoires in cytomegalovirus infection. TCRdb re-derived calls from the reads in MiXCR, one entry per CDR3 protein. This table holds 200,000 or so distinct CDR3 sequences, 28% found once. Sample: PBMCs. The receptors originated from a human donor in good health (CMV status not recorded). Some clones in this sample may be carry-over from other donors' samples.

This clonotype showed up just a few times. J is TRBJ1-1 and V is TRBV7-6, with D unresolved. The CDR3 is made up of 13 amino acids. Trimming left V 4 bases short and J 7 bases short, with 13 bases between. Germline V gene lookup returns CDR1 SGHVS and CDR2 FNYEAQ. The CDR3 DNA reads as TGTGCCAGCAGCTCGAAGGTTTCGGTTGAAGCTTTCTTT. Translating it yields CASSSKVSVEAFF.

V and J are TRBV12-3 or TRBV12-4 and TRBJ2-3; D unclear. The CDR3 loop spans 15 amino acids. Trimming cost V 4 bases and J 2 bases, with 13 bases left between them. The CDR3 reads CASSSPTEYTDTQYF. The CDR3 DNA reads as TGTGCCAGCAGTTCCCCGACGGAATACACAGATACGCAGTATTTT.

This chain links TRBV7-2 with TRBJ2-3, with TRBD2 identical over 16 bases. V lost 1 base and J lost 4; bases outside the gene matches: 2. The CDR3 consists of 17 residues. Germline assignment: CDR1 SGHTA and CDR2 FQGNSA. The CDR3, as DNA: TGTGCCAGCAGCTTAGGGGGACTAGCGGGGGGGCCAGATACGCAGTATTTT. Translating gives CASSLGGLAGGPDTQYF.

CDR3 sequence (DNA): TGTGCCAGCAGCTTCGGGGGGACCCACAATGAGCAGTTCTTC. As protein: CASSFGGTHNEQFF. The V gene is TRBV7-3, the J gene TRBJ2-1; TRBD2 matches 7 bases. V trimming: 3 bases; J trimming: 5 bases; junction bases outside the gene matches: 4. CDR3 size: 14 residues. Germline lookup yields CDR1 SGHTA and CDR2 FQGTGA.

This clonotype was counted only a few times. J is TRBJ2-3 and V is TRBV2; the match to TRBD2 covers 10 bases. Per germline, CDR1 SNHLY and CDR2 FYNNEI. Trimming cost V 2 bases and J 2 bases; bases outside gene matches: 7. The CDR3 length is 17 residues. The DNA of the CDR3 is TGTGCCAGCAGTGAAAGGGCTAGCGGGGGCCCCACAGATACGCAGTATTTT. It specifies CASSERASGGPTDTQYF.